Presented here are 19 T cell receptor beta chains from one specimen sequenced in a study of blood T cell repertoires in COVID-19. Only in-frame clones appear in the TCRdb table, and some are missing; sequencing was by immunoSEQ multiplex PCR. Found here are tens of thousands of clones, about 81% of them singletons; the top ten hold under 35%. Source material: peripheral blood. These receptor sequences come from a man aged 55 to 70 with COVID-19, enrolled during active disease.

The chain has TRBV19 and TRBJ2-7; TRBD2 might be the D (6 bases). Germline values: CDR1 LNHDA, CDR2 SQIVND (reference sequence). The CDR3 covers 13 residues. V was cut by 4 bases and J by 0 bases, with 7 bases left in between. The CDR3 DNA reads TGTGCCAGTAGTACGCGGGACTCCTACGAGCAGTACTTC. This translates into CASSTRDSYEQYF.

The chain has TRBV6-5 and TRBJ2-7, with 13 bases that match TRBD2. CDR1 is MNHEY and CDR2 is SVGAGI in the germline V gene. Trimming at V came to 5 bases and at J to 2 bases, leaving 0 bases not matched to a gene. The CDR3 consists of 14 residues. CDR3 sequence (DNA): TGTGCCAGCAGTACTAGCGGGGGGGCCTACGAGCAGTACTTC. Translating gives CASSTSGGAYEQYF.

This clone was counted a few times. The genes are TRBV15 and TRBJ2-5; 7 bases line up with TRBD1. Germline V gene lookup returns CDR1 LNHNV and CDR2 YYDKDF (reference sequence). This CDR3 comprises 15 residues. J gave up 3 bases and V 4 bases, and 8 bases lay outside the gene matches. The CDR3 DNA follows: TGTGCCACCAGCAATGCGGGCAGGGGGAAAGAGACCCAGTACTTC. Protein product: CATSNAGRGKETQYF.

In nucleotides, the CDR3 is TGTGCCAGTTCCACTAGCGGGGGACGAAATGAGCAGTTCTTC. Translation: CASSTSGGRNEQFF. The chain links TRBV19 to TRBJ2-1; TRBD2 matches 11 bases. The CDR3 covers 14 residues. Germline CDR1 is LNHDA and CDR2 is SQIVND (reference sequence). The junction had 7 bases not matched to a gene; V was cut back by 8 bases and J by 7 bases.

CDR3 amino acids: CASTGTESYEQYF. The CDR3, as DNA: TGTGCCAGCACCGGGACAGAGTCCTACGAGCAGTACTTC. The rearrangement uses TRBV6-5 and TRBJ2-7; 7 bases are a match to TRBD1. Germline V gene data show CDR1 as MNHEY and CDR2 as SVGAGI. This CDR3 contains 13 residues. V lost 7 bases, J lost 1 base, and 4 bases stayed unmatched.

The V gene is TRBV29-1, the J gene TRBJ2-1, with D possibly being TRBD2 (6 bases). The germline V gene encodes CDR1 SQVTM and CDR2 ANQGSEA. This CDR3 is 13 amino acids long. Between the trimmed V and J ends, which lost 6 bases and 8 bases, there was a span of 17 bases. Written as DNA, the CDR3 is TGCAGCGTGGCGATCTGGGGAGGCGATGAGCAGTTCTTC. Protein product: CSVAIWGGDEQFF.

This clone was detected only once. The chain couples TRBV3-1 (or the pseudogene TRBV3-2) to TRBJ2-3, with D perhaps TRBD2 (6 bases). V gave up 4 bases and J gave up 2 bases, with 13 bases separating them. The germline V gene encodes CDR1 LGHDT and CDR2 YNNKEL (reference sequence). The CDR3 is 15 residues long. In DNA, the CDR3 is TGTGCCAGCAGCCCGCGGGACCGCGACACAGATACGCAGTATTTT. Protein sequence: CASSPRDRDTDTQYF.

V gene TRBV4-1 combines with J gene TRBJ2-5; no clear D gene. Trimming left V 3 bases short and J 4 bases short, with 15 bases between. Germline lookup yields CDR1 MGHRA and CDR2 YSYEKL. The CDR3 runs 15 residues. CDR3 in amino acids: CASSQLGDPRETQYF. CDR3 DNA sequence: TGCGCCAGCAGCCAGTTGGGCGACCCTCGAGAGACCCAGTACTTC.

This chain uses TRBV21-1 with TRBJ2-3; the table's D call of TRBD1 was not tested on the DNA. TRBV21-1 is termed a pseudogene. The CDR3 runs 14 residues. CDR3 coding DNA: TGTGCCAGCAGCAAGAACAGGGGTCGGGATACGCAGTATTTT. This gives the protein CASSKNRGRDTQYF.

V is TRBV6-5 and J is TRBJ1-6; possible D gene TRBD1, 6 bases. V was cut by 6 bases and J by 6 bases, with 15 bases left in between. Germline CDR1 reads MNHEY; CDR2 reads SVGAGI. This CDR3 is 15 amino acids long. The CDR3 DNA reads as TGTGCCAGCAGACCCAGGGGCGGTCCTAATTCACCCCTCCACTTT. Translation: CASRPRGGPNSPLHF.

The chain links TRBV5-1 to TRBJ2-6, with TRBD1 matching 7 bases. The CDR3 contains 16 residues. Germline assignment: CDR1 SGHRS and CDR2 YFSETQ. V lost 3 bases to trimming and J lost 0 bases; unmatched junction nucleotides: 3. The CDR3 DNA is TGCGCCAGCAGCTCCACAGGGGCCTCTGGGGCCAACGTCCTGACTTTC. Protein product: CASSSTGASGANVLTF.

This clone was found once. The chain carries TRBV5-1 and TRBJ2-4, with 7 positions matching TRBD1. With 0 bases clipped from V and 8 bases from J, the junction kept 8 bases outside the gene matches. The CDR3 contains 15 residues. CDR1 is SGHRS and CDR2 is YFSETQ in the germline V gene. In DNA, the CDR3 is TGCGCCAGCAGCTTGGGAAAAACAGGGGCGGACATTCAGTACTTC. Protein sequence: CASSLGKTGADIQYF.

There are a few counts of this clone. The chain couples TRBV29-1 to TRBJ2-1, with a tentative D call TRBD1 (5 bases). Trimming removed 5 bases at V and 7 bases at J, with 12 bases between. This CDR3 is built from 12 residues. Germline values: CDR1 SQVTM, CDR2 ANQGSEA. In nucleotides, the CDR3 is TGCAGCGTTCGGGCAGGGTTTAATGAGCAGTTCTTC. Protein product: CSVRAGFNEQFF.

This clone occurred once. This sequence joins TRBV5-1 and TRBJ2-1; D tentatively fits TRBD1 or TRBD2 (9 bases each). CDR1 and CDR2 (germline): SGHRS, YFSETQ. The V end lost 4 bases, the J end lost 6 bases, and 29 bases lay between the germline ends. The CDR3 runs to 19 residues. The CDR3, as DNA: TGCGCCAGCAGCCCACGGACAGGGGTGGGTAGCGGGAGAGTCAATGAGCAGTTCTTC. It encodes CASSPRTGVGSGRVNEQFF.

The chain recombines TRBV3-1 (or the pseudogene TRBV3-2) with TRBJ2-1; no clear D. The CDR3 sequence is 14 residues long. V was shortened by 0 bases and J by 4 bases, with 7 bases between the two germline ends. Germline CDR1 reads LGHDT; CDR2 reads YNNKEL (reference sequence). The CDR3 nucleotides are TGTGCCAGCAGCCAAGATCAGGCGTACAATGAGCAGTTCTTC. Translated: CASSQDQAYNEQFF.

A few counts support this clone. The rearrangement joins TRBV5-8 to TRBJ2-5; tentatively, D is TRBD1 (6 bases). Germline assignment: CDR1 SGHTS and CDR2 YDEGEE. Trimming stripped 4 bases from V and 0 bases from J, with 10 bases between. The CDR3 extends over 14 amino acids. As DNA, the CDR3 is TGTGCCAGCAGCCTGGGGACAAACCAAGAGACCCAGTACTTC. This translates into CASSLGTNQETQYF.

This clone was seen once. V usage is TRBV5-1 and J usage is TRBJ2-6; 11 bases map to TRBD2. The CDR3 contains 18 residues. In germline, CDR1 is SGHRS, CDR2 YFSETQ. V gave up 3 bases and J gave up 0 bases; unmatched junction bases: 5. This chain's CDR3 is CASSWGLAVSSGANVLTF. DNA of the CDR3: TGCGCCAGCAGCTGGGGACTAGCGGTTTCCTCTGGGGCCAACGTCCTGACTTTC.

This sequence joins TRBV6-5 and TRBJ1-1, with 7 positions matching TRBD1. There are 15 residues in the CDR3. Losses at the gene ends were 2 bases for V and 0 bases for J; bases not matched to a gene: 3. Looked up from germline, CDR1 is MNHEY and CDR2 is SVGAGI. CDR3 sequence: CASSYLTGMNTEAFF. The CDR3, as DNA: TGTGCCAGCAGTTACCTGACAGGGATGAACACTGAAGCTTTCTTT.

This chain joins TRBV6-5 and TRBJ2-7, with 9 bases aligning to TRBD2. Germline-derived CDR1 and CDR2 are MNHEY and SVGAGI. This CDR3 comprises 15 residues. The V segment lost 6 bases and the J segment 6 bases; nucleotides outside the gene matches: 12. CDR3 nucleotide sequence: TGTGCCAGCAGGGATAGGTCTAGCGGGAATGCCGAGCAGTACTTC. Protein: CASRDRSSGNAEQYF.